This T cell receptor beta chain was captured by sequencing in a study of identical twins. Points from the study as a whole: Zero-insertion findings could be partly confounded by invariant cells (MAIT and iNKT cells).

This clonotype has only a few counts. Its antigen is still unknown. The CDR3 has 14 amino acids. Germline loops: CDR1 MNHNS, CDR2 SASEGT. With 8 bases removed from V and 0 bases from J, the gap between germline ends came to 11 bases. MiXCR was run by TCRdb on the 5' RACE reads, yielding one entry per CDR3 protein. The repertoire holds roughly 750,000 distinct CDR3 sequences, approximately 22% seen once, with roughly 4% in the top ten. The sample was also linked to a second study, of T cells expressing NK-cell markers. According to that study: HCMV serostatus: seven of eight sequenced donors positive, one negative. Sorting was limited to alpha-beta TCR-expressing T cells with an anti-gamma-delta TCR antibody in several experiments.

J is TRBJ1-3 and V is TRBV6-1, with a tentative D call TRBD1 (6 bases). The receptor was derived from a woman younger than 35 in good health. Sequenced material: PBMCs. CDR3 nucleotides: TGTGCCAGCCGAGGGGGAGGCTCTGGAAACACCATATATTTT. Translation: CASRGGGSGNTIYF.